This TCR beta chain is drawn from a study of PD-1 and CTLA-4 blockade in melanoma. The length of the CDR3 is 14 residues. Germline CDR1 SEHNR, CDR2 FQNEAQ (reference sequence). Trimming removed 7 bases from V and 1 base from J; junction bases left unmatched: 6. Produced via immunoSEQ multiplex PCR; TCRdb's table is partial and in-frame only. The sample includes about 16,000 clones, around three quarters seen only once; the top ten take roughly 15%. The sequencing used CD8+ T cells from peripheral blood, collected from a patient given anti-PD-1 treatment. The chain recombines TRBV7-9 with TRBJ1-1; TRBD1 aligns across 7 bases. This TCR came from a human donor with melanoma. Here the CDR3 DNA reads TGTGCCAGCAACCCGACAGGGTCGAACACTGAAGCTTTCTTT. Translating it yields CASNPTGSNTEAFF.